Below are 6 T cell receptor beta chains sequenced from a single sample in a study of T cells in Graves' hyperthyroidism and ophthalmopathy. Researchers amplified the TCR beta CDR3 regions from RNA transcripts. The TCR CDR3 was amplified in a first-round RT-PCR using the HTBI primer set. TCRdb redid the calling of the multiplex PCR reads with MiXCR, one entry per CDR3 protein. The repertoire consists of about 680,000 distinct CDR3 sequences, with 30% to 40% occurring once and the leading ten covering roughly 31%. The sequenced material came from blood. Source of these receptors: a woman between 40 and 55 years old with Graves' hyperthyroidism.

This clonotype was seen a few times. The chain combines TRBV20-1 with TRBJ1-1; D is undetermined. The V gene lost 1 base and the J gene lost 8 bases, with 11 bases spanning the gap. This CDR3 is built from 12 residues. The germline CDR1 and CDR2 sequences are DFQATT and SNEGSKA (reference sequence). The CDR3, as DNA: TGCAGTGCTAGAGTATGGCAGGAGGAAGCTTTCTTT. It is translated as CSARVWQEEAFF.

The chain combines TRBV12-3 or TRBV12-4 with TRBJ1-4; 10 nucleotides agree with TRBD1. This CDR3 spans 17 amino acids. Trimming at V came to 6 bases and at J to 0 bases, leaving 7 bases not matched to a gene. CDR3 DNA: TGTGCCAGCAGCCCGGACAGGGGGACCGCAACTAATGAAAAACTGTTTTTT. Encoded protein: CASSPDRGTATNEKLFF.

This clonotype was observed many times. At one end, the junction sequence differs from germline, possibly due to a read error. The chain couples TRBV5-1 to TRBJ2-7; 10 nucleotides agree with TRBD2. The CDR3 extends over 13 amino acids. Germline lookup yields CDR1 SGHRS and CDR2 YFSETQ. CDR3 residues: CASSSHDGTSARF. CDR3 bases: TGCGCCAGCAGCTCGCACGACGGGACTAGCGCTCGCTTC.

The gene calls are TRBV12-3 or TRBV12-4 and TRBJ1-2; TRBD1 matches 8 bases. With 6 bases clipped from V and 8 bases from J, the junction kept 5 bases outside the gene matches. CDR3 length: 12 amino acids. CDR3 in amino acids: CASRLTGVGYTF. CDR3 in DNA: TGTGCCAGCAGGCTGACAGGGGTCGGCTACACCTTC.

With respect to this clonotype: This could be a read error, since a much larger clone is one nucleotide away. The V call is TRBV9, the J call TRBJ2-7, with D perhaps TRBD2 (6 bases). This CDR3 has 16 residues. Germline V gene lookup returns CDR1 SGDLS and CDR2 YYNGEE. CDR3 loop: CASSVQEDGSSYERYF. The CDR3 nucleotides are TGTGCCAGCAGCGTTCAAGAGGACGGGAGCTCCTACGAGCGGTACTTC.

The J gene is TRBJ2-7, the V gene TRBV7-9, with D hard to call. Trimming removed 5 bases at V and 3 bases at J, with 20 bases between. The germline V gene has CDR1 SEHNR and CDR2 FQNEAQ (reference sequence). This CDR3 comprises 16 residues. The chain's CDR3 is CASSQELSGLDYEQYF. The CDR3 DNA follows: TGTGCCAGCAGCCAAGAATTGTCGGGTTTAGACTACGAGCAGTACTTC.